Detailed here is one T cell receptor (beta chain). Antigen specificity is unknown. The data were taken from a study of T cells in narcolepsy. Study-level background: Enrolled donors included narcolepsy type 1 or type 2 patients and healthy controls. Study-wide results and caveats: Blood of same and different patients, but not healthy controls, reportedly held recurring autoreactive clonotypes.

The data were produced by immunoSEQ multiplex PCR, yet TCRdb's version contains in-frame clones alone and is incomplete. The table records about 27,000 clones, approximately 85% of them present only once. Per germline, CDR1 SGHVS and CDR2 FNYEAQ. The CDR3 extends over 13 amino acids. V shed 4 bases and J shed 7 bases, with 11 bases lying between them. The genes are TRBV7-6 and TRBJ1-5, with D maybe TRBD1 (6 bases). This clonotype originated in a human donor in good health. The sequenced material came from memory (CD45RA-) CD4+ T cells from blood. Here the CDR3 reads CASSSQGGQPQHF. The DNA for the CDR3 is TGTGCCAGCAGCTCCCAAGGGGGACAGCCCCAGCATTTT. Full variable domain (remainder filled in from reference TRBV7-6 and TRBJ1-5): GAGVSQSPRYKVTKRGQDVALRCDPISGHVSLYWYRQALGQGPEFLTYFNYEAQQDKSGLPNDRFSAERPEGSISTLTIQRTEQRDSAMYRCASSSQGGQPQHFGDGTRLSIL.